The TCR beta chain under discussion was sequenced for a study of shared clonotypes between healthy human individuals. Replicate PCRs run on sorted subsets employed roughly 180 ng DNA, tens of thousands of T cell genomes. Profiled with immunoSEQ multiplex PCR; TCRdb holds only in-frame clones, not every one. The table records about 2 million clones, approximately 95% of them present only once. Notes on this clone: The target antigen is unknown.

Study-wide results and caveats: Represented diversity (both genetic and exposure-history) was limited by the small number of donors.

The investigators split CD4+ cells into a CD45RA+ naive subset and a CD45RA-negative memory subset. There are 13 residues in the CDR3. The germline V gene encodes CDR1 MNHEY and CDR2 SMNVEV (reference sequence). J lost 5 bases, V lost 5 bases, and 2 bases had no gene match. The chain is built from TRBV27 and TRBJ1-1, with 10 positions matching TRBD1. The source of this sequence is a man between 18 and 29 years old in good health. The sequenced sample consisted of naive CD4+ T cells sorted from blood. Subset reported: CD45RA+ positively selected. This CDR3 is CASSRDRGTEAFF. DNA of the CDR3: TGTGCCAGCAGTAGGGACAGGGGAACTGAAGCTTTCTTT.